Described below is a single T cell receptor (beta chain) sequence and its context. The antigen is not known. The data derive from a study of PD-1 blockade in classical Hodgkin lymphoma. Whole-study context: Patients were treated with nivolumab at 3 mg/kg, and this was given intravenously every 2 weeks.

Study results and caveats: Compared with healthy donors, newly diagnosed patients reportedly showed lower baseline TCR diversity.

The assay was immunoSEQ multiplex PCR, and TCRdb's table has in-frame clones only and misses some. The sample lists around 16,000 clones; around 80% were seen once. CDR3 length: 14 residues. The ends were cut back, 6 bases at V and 3 bases at J, with 14 bases in the middle. Germline values: CDR1 MDHEN, CDR2 SYDVKM. Every patient had relapsed following autologous stem cell transplantation, and cohorts differed in brentuximab vedotin exposure. Patients showed best responses of complete response, partial response or progressive disease. This chain connects TRBV28 to TRBJ2-5; D possibly corresponds to TRBD2 (5 bases). The source was peripheral blood mononuclear cells (PBMCs), collected before the second cycle of nivolumab. The sequence was collected from a human donor with classical Hodgkin lymphoma. CDR3 nucleotides: TGTGCCAGCAGCCTGACTATGTATGAAGAGACCCAGTACTTC. It is translated as CASSLTMYEETQYF. The full variable domain, with the rest looked up from reference TRBV28 and TRBJ2-5, is DVKVTQSSRYLVKRTGEKVFLECVQDMDHENMFWYRQDPGLGLRLIYFSYDVKMKEKGDIPEGYSVSREKKERFSLILESASTNQTSMYLCASSLTMYEETQYFGPGTRLLVL.